Here is one T cell receptor (beta chain) with its context. Its cognate antigen is unknown. The PCR employed 60 Vbeta primers together with 13 Jbeta primers. Measured with immunoSEQ multiplex PCR; TCRdb has only the in-frame clones, and not every one. The sample contains some 190,000 clones, just under 80% of which appear only once. The V gene lost 6 bases and the J gene lost 7 bases, with 13 bases spanning the gap. Germline assignment: CDR1 MNHEY and CDR2 SMNVEV (reference sequence). The CDR3 is made up of 14 amino acids. These data belong to a study of cytomegalovirus exposure and HLA in healthy donors. Study-wide results and limits: Some TCR beta chains (roughly 150 of them) were listed as cytomegalovirus-associated.

The sequence came from a female donor in good health and CMV-seronegative. J is TRBJ1-6 and V is TRBV27; a possible D gene is TRBD1 (6 bases). The sample was PBMCs. The CDR3: CASRRTASNSPLHF. Written as DNA, the CDR3 is TGTGCCAGCAGGCGGACAGCCTCCAATTCACCCCTCCACTTT.